This T cell receptor (beta chain) was sequenced during a study of blood T cell repertoires in COVID-19. Each participant's cohort was designated according to participant-reported clinical history. Per the original data handling: The authors estimated nucleated cell counts from reference gene primer amplification. The table came from immunoSEQ multiplex PCR; TCRdb's copy has only in-frame clones and leaves some out. That table gives V, J and clone size, and the DNA gave D and trimming. The sample holds a few hundred thousand clones, roughly 90% seen once. CDR3 length: 13 amino acids. Germline V gene sequence: CDR1 GTSNPN, CDR2 SVGIG (reference sequence). The V gene lost 2 bases and the J gene lost 3 bases, with 10 bases spanning the gap.

The rearrangement joins TRBV30 to TRBJ1-2; D not resolved. The sequence derives from a woman aged 55-70 years who had recovered from COVID-19. Sequencing was carried out using PBMCs or T cells enriched from blood (not recorded which). The CDR3: CAWSIDGDYGYTF. CDR3 sequence (DNA): TGTGCCTGGAGTATCGACGGAGACTATGGCTACACCTTC.